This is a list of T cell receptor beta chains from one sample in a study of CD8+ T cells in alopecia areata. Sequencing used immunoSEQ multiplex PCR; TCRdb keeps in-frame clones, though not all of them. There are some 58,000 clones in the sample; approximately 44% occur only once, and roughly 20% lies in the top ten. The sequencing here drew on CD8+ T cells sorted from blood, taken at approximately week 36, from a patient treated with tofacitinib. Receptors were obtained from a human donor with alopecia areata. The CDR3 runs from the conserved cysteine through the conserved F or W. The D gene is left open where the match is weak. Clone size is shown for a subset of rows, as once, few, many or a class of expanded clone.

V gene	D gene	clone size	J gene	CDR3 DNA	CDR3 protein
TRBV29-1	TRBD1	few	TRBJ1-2	TGCAGCGCCTTTACCGGGACAGGGGGTGGCTACACCTTC	CSAFTGTGGGYTF
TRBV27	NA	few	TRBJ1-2	TGTGCCAGCAGTTTTACCGGGTCTATTGGCTACACCTTC	CASSFTGSIGYTF
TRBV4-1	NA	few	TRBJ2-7	TGCGCCAGCAGCCAATTCCCACTAGATTCTTACGAGCAGTACTTC	CASSQFPLDSYEQYF
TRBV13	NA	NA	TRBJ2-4	TGTGCCAGCAGTATCGAGGAACAGAACATTCAGTACTTC	CASSIEEQNIQYF
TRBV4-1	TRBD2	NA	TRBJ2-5	TGCGCCAGCAGCCAAGCGGGACTAGCGGTTCAGTACTTC	CASSQAGLAVQYF
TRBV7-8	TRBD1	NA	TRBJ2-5	TGTGCCAGCAGCGTCACCGGGACAGGGAGTATCGAGACCCAGTACTTC	CASSVTGTGSIETQYF
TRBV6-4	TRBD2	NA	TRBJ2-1	TGTGCCAGCAGTGACGACGCGGGAGGGATAAATGAGCAGTTCTTC	CASSDDAGGINEQFF
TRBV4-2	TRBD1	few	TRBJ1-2	TGTGCCAGCAGCCAGGAGACAGGGAACTATGGCTACACCTTC	CASSQETGNYGYTF
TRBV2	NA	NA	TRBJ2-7	TGTGCCAGCAGCCCCGGGGCGAGTTACGAGCAGTACTTC	CASSPGASYEQYF
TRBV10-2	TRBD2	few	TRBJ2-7	TGCGCCAGATTCCGGGTAGCGGGAGGGCCCAGCTCCTACGAGCAGTACTTC	CARFRVAGGPSSYEQYF
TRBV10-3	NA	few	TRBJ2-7	TGTGCCATCAGTGAGAGGCCAAAGGGGGAGCAGTACTTC	CAISERPKGEQYF
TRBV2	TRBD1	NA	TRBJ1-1	TGTGCCAGCAGTGGGGGCAGGGGGTTTGTTGAAGCTTTCTTT	CASSGGRGFVEAFF
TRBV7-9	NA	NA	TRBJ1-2	TGTGCCAGCAGCCCGTTAGGATACTACGGCTACACCTTC	CASSPLGYYGYTF
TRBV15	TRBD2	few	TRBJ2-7	TGTGCCACCAGCAGAGAGAAGCGGGAAAGGAACGAGCAGTACTTC	CATSREKRERNEQYF
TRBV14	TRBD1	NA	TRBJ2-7	TGTGCCAGCAGCCAACCCGGGACAGGGGCCTACGAGCAGTACTTC	CASSQPGTGAYEQYF
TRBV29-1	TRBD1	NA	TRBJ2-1	TGCAGCGCAGACGGGACAGGGTACGGGAGCTCCTACAATGAGCAGTTCTTC	CSADGTGYGSSYNEQFF
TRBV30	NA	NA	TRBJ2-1	TGTGCCTGGAGTCGAAGGGCCGCAGACAATGAGCAGTTCTTC	CAWSRRAADNEQFF
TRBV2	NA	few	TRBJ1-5	TGTGCCAGCAGTGAAGGGTGGGGGCTTGACAATCAGCCCCAGCATTTT	CASSEGWGLDNQPQHF
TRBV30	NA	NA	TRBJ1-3	TGTGCCTGGAGTCCTGGAAACACCATATATTTT	CAWSPGNTIYF
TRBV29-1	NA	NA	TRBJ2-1	TGCAGCGTTGCGCAGGGCAGGTTGAATGAGCAGTTCTTC	CSVAQGRLNEQFF
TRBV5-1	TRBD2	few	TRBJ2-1	TGCGCCAGCAGCCTTGATTCGGGAGGGTTGTATGAGCAGTTCTTC	CASSLDSGGLYEQFF
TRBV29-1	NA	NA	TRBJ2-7	TGCAGCGCCCTAGACACCGGCTCCTACGAGCAGTACTTC	CSALDTGSYEQYF
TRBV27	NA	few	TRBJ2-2	TGTGCCAGCAGTCTCGTGGTCAACACCGGGGAGCTGTTTTTT	CASSLVVNTGELFF
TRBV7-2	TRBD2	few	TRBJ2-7	TGTGCCAGCAGCGGTATGGGACTAGCGGGAGGGAGCTCCTACGAGCAGTACTTC	CASSGMGLAGGSSYEQYF
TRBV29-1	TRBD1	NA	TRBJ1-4	TGCAGCGCTCGAACCGGGACAGGGGGCGAAAAACTGTTTTTT	CSARTGTGGEKLFF
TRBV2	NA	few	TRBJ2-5	TGTGCCATAAAAGTGGGAGTAATACAAGAGACCCAGTACTTC	CAIKVGVIQETQYF
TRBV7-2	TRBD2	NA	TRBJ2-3	TGTGCCAGCAGCTTAATTCTAGCGGGAGGGCCGACAGATACGCAGTATTTT	CASSLILAGGPTDTQYF
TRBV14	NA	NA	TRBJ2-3	TGTGCCAGCAGTCTTCAGGGCAGAGCAGATACGCAGTATTTT	CASSLQGRADTQYF
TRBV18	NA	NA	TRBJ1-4	TGTGCCAGCTCACCACTACAGGGAAGCGATGAAAAACTGTTTTTT	CASSPLQGSDEKLFF
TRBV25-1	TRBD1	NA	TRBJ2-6	TGTGCCAGCAGTGACCCTGGACAGGGGGCGTGGGGGGCCAACGTCCTGACTTTC	CASSDPGQGAWGANVLTF
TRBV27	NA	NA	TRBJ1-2	TGTGCCAGCAGTACGGGCCTCTATGATGGCTACACCTTC	CASSTGLYDGYTF
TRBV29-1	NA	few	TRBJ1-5	TGCAGCGTTTCGCAGGATAAGTTGGAGCCCCAGCATTTT	CSVSQDKLEPQHF
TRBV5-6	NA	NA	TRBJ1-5	TGTGCCAGCAGCTTGCGGGACGGGGGAAACAATCAGCCCCAGCATTTT	CASSLRDGGNNQPQHF
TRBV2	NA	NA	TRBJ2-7	TGTGCCAGCAGCTTAGCAACAATCTACGAGCAGTACTTC	CASSLATIYEQYF
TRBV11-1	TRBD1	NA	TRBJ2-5	TGTGCCAGCAGCCCAGGGCCGGGACAGGAGTACCAAGAGACCCAGTACTTC	CASSPGPGQEYQETQYF
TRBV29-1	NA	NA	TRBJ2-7	TGCAGCGTTGTGGGTTCCTACGAGCAGTACTTC	CSVVGSYEQYF
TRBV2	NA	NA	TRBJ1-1	TGTGCCAGCAGTGAACGGCCAGGGACCGCTGAAGCTTTCTTT	CASSERPGTAEAFF
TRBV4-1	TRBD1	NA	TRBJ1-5	TGCGCCAGCAGCCAAGCTGGGACAGGGATTAATCAGCCCCAGCATTTT	CASSQAGTGINQPQHF
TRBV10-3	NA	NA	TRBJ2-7	TGTGCCATCAGTGACTCAGGGGGAGGCTACGAGCAGTACTTC	CAISDSGGGYEQYF
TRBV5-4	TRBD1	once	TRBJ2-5	TGTGCCAGCAGCTGGACAGGGATTCAAGAGACCCAGTACTTC	CASSWTGIQETQYF
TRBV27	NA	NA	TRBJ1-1	TGTGCCAGCAGTTTGTCCTTTGAGATGAACACTGAAGCTTTCTTT	CASSLSFEMNTEAFF
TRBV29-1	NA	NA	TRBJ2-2	TGCAGCGTTGGGGCAGCAGGCAGACCCGGGGAGCTGTTTTTT	CSVGAAGRPGELFF
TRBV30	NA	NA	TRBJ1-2	TGTGCCTGGAGCGGGAACGGCTACACCTTC	CAWSGNGYTF
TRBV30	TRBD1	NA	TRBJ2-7	TGTGCCTATTCGGACAGGGGTAAGGACGAGCAGTACTTC	CAYSDRGKDEQYF
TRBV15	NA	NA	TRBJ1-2	TGTGCCACCCGGGGGGGCAGCTATGGCTACACCTTC	CATRGGSYGYTF